Following are 3 T cell receptor beta chains from one sample sequenced in a study of cytomegalovirus exposure and HLA in healthy donors. Researchers ran the PCR with 60 Vbeta and 13 Jbeta primers. Data came from immunoSEQ multiplex PCR; TCRdb stores just in-frame clones and leaves some out. The sample records about 150,000 clones, 79% being singletons. The sequenced sample consisted of PBMCs. Source of these receptors: a human donor in good health.

The rearrangement uses TRBV4-3 and TRBJ2-1; TRBD2 matches 13 bases. CDR1 is LGHNA, CDR2 YSLEER, per germline. The CDR3 is 15 amino acids. After removal of 2 bases from V and 15 bases from J, the junction contained 10 bases not matched to a gene. CDR3 sequence: CASSQLGLAGDFMFF. In DNA, the CDR3 is TGCGCCAGCAGCCAACTCGGACTAGCGGGAGACTTCATGTTCTTC.

The V gene is TRBV28, the J gene TRBJ2-3; 10 bases are shared with TRBD2. The CDR3 extends over 15 amino acids. The ends lost 5 bases at V and 9 bases at J; junction bases unmatched: 11. Germline assignment: CDR1 MDHEN and CDR2 SYDVKM. The CDR3 DNA reads as TGTGCCAGCAGTCGAGCGGGAGGGCCTGCACGGACGCAGTATTTT. This encodes CASSRAGGPARTQYF.

The genes are TRBV5-1 and TRBJ2-2; 7 nucleotides agree with TRBD1. The CDR3 has 20 residues. The germline CDR1 and CDR2 sequences are SGHRS and YFSETQ. Trimming took 5 bases from V and 0 from J; bases not matched to a gene: 19. In DNA form, the CDR3 reads TGCGCCAGCAGTTCACCGACAGGGTGGGCTTTAAGCACGAACACCGGGGAGCTGTTTTTT. Residues: CASSSPTGWALSTNTGELFF.